This TCR beta chain was recovered during a study of shared clonotypes between healthy human individuals. Notes on the study in general: Even with large depth, rarefaction showed that sorted-subset sequencing was incomplete. Represented genetic and exposure-history diversity was restricted by having few donors.

Repertoires were generated with immunoSEQ multiplex PCR, while TCRdb's copy carries only in-frame clones and drops some. Of about 1 million clones detected, around 74% appear once; the ten largest clones hold approximately 1.3%. As to this clone: Its antigen is as yet unknown.

This CDR3 has 17 residues. Germline CDR1 SGHNT, CDR2 YYREEE (reference sequence). This chain joins TRBV5-4 and TRBJ2-5; D unresolved. The DNA end favors TRBJ2-7, so the J call may be wrong. The sample taken for sequencing was memory CD4+ T cells sorted from blood. The subset denotes: CD45RA-negative fraction. This clonotype originated in a man aged 18 to 29 in good health. Here the CDR3 DNA reads TGTGCCAGCAGCTTGGAGGCCCTACCCTCGGCCTCCTACGAGCAGTACTTC. Protein sequence: CASSLEALPSASYEQYF.